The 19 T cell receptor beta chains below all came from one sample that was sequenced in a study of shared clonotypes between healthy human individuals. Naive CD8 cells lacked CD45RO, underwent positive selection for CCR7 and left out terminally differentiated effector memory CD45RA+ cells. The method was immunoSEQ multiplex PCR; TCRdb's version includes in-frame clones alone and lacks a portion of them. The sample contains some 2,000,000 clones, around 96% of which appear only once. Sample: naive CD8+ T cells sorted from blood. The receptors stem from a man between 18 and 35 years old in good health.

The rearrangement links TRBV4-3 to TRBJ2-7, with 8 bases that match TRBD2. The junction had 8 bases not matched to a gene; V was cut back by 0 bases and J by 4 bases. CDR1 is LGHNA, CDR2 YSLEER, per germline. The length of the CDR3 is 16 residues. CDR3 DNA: TGCGCCAGCAGCCAAGATATGGGGCGGGGGGCGTACGAGCAGTACTTC. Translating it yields CASSQDMGRGAYEQYF.

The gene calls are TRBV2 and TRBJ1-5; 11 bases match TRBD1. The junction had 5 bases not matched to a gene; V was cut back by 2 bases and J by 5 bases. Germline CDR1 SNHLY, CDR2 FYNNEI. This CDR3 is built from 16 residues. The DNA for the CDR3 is TGTGCCAGCAGTGAACCGGGACAGGGGGTGGATCAGCCCCAGCATTTT. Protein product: CASSEPGQGVDQPQHF. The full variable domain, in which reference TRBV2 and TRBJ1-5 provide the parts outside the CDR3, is EPEVTQTPSHQVTQMGQEVILRCVPISNHLYFYWYRQILGQKVEFLVSFYNNEISEKSEIFDDQFSVERPDGSNFTLKIRSTKLEDSAMYFCASSEPGQGVDQPQHFGDGTRLSIL.

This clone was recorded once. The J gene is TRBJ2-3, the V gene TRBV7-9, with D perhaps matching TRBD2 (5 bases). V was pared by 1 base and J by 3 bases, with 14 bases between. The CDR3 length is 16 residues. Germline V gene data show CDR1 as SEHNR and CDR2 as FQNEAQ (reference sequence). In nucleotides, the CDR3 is TGTGCCAGCAGCTTAGTTGGACTTGTAATAACAGATACGCAGTATTTT. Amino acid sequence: CASSLVGLVITDTQYF.

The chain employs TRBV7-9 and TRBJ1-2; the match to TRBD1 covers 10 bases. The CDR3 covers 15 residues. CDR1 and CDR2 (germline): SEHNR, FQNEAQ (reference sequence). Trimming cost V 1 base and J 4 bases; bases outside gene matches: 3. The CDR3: CASSLVGQGFYGYTF. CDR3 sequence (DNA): TGTGCCAGCAGCTTAGTGGGACAGGGGTTCTATGGCTACACCTTC. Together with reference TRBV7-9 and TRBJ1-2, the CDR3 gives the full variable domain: DTGVSQNPRHKITKRGQNVTFRCDPISEHNRLYWYRQTLGQGPEFLTYFQNEAQLEKSRLLSDRFSAERPKGSFSTLEIQRTEQGDSAMYLCASSLVGQGFYGYTFGSGTRLTVV.

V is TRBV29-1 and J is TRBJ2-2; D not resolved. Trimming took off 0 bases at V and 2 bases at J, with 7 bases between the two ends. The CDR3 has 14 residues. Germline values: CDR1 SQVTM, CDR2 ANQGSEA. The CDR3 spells CSVEEWPNTGELFF. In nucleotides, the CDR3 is TGCAGCGTTGAAGAATGGCCAAACACCGGGGAGCTGTTTTTT.

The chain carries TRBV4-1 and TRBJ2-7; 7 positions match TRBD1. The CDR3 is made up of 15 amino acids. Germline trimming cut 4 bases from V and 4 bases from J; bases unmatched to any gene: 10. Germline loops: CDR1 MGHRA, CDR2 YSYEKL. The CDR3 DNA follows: TGCGCCAGCAGCCCTCTGGTAGGGGGCGGTTACGAGCAGTACTTC. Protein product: CASSPLVGGGYEQYF.

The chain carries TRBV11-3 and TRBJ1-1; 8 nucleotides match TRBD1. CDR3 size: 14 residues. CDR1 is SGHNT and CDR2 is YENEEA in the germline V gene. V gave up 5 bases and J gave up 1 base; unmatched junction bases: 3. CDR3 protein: CASSAGGENTEAFF. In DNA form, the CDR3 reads TGTGCCAGCAGCGCAGGGGGCGAGAACACTGAAGCTTTCTTT.

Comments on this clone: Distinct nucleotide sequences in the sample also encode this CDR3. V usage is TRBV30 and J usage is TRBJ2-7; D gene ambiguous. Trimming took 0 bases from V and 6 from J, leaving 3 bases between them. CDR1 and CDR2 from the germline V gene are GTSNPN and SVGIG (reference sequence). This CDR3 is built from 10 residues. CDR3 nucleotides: TGTGCCTGGAGTGTGACCGAGCAGTACTTC. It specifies CAWSVTEQYF.

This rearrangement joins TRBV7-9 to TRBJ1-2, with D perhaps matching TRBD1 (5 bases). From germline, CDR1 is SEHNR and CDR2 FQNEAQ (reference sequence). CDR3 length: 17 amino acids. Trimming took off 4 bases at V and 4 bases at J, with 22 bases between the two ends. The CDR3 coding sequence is TGTGCCAGCAGCTCTGGGCGGGGCCAGGGCCTCCCCTATGGCTACACCTTC. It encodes CASSSGRGQGLPYGYTF.

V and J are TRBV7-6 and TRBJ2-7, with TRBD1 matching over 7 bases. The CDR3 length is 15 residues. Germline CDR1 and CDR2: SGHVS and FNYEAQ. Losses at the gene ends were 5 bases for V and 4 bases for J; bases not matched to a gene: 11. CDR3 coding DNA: TGTGCCAGCAGCGAACAGGGGCCTTACCAATACGAGCAGTACTTC. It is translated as CASSEQGPYQYEQYF.

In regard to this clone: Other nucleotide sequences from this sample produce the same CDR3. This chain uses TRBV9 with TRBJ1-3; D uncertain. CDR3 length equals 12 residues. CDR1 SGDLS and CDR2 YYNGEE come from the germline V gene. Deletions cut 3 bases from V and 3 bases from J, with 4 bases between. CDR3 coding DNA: TGTGCCAGCAGCGACAGTGGAAACACCATATATTTT. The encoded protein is CASSDSGNTIYF.

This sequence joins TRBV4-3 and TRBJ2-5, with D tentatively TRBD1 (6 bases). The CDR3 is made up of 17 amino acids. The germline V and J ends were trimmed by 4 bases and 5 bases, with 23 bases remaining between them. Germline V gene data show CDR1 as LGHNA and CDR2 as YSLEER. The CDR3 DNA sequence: TGCGCCAGCAGCCCGAGTAGAACAGGGCGATTGTGGGAGACCCAGTACTTC. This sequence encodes CASSPSRTGRLWETQYF.

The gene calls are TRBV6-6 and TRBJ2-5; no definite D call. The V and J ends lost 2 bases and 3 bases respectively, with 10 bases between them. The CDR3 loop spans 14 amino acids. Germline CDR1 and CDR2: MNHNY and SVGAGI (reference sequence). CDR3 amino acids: CASSYMSRKETQYF. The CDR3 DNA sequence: TGTGCCAGCAGTTACATGTCGAGGAAAGAGACCCAGTACTTC.

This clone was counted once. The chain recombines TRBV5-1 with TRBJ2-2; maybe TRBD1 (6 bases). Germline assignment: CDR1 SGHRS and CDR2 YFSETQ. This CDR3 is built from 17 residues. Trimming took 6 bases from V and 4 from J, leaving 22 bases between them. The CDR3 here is CASIQRQAGQLTGELFF. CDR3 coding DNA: TGCGCCAGCATCCAACGACAGGCCGGACAACTCACCGGGGAGCTGTTTTTT.

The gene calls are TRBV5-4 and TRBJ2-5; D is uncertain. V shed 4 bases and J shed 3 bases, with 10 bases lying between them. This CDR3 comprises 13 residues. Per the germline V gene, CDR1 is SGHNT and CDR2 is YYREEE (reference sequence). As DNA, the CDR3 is TGTGCCAGCAGCCCACGAACCGAAGAGACCCAGTACTTC. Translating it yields CASSPRTEETQYF.

CDR3 protein: CASSYFRALTAGEQYF. DNA for the CDR3: TGTGCCAGCAGTTACTTTAGGGCCCTTACGGCGGGCGAGCAGTACTTC. The genes are TRBV6-5 and TRBJ2-7; tentatively, D is TRBD2 (5 bases). CDR3 size: 16 residues. Germline CDR1 MNHEY, CDR2 SVGAGI. V was clipped by 1 base and J by 6 bases, with 19 bases between them.

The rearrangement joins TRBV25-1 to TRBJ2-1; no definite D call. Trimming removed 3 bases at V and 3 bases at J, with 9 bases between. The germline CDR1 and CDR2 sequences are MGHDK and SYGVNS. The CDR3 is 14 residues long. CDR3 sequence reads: CASSDQTGYNEQFF. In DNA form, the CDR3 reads TGTGCCAGCAGTGACCAAACGGGCTACAATGAGCAGTTCTTC.

This CDR3 is CASSYRGGFGTEAFF. CDR3 sequence (DNA): TGTGCCAGCAGTTACAGGGGAGGGTTTGGGACTGAAGCTTTCTTT. V usage is TRBV6-6 and J usage is TRBJ1-1, with D possibly being TRBD1 (5 bases). With 2 bases removed from V and 5 bases from J, the gap between germline ends came to 15 bases. The CDR3 totals 15 residues. Germline V gives CDR1 MNHNY, CDR2 SVGAGI (reference sequence).

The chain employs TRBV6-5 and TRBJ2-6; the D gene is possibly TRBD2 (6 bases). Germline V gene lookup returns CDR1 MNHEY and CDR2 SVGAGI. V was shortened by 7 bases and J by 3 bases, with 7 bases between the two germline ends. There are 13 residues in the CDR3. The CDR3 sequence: CASTGVGANVLTF. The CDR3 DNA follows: TGTGCCAGCACGGGGGTTGGGGCCAACGTCCTGACTTTC.